Below, 16 T cell receptor beta chains from the same sample are listed, as sequenced in a study of blood T cell repertoires in COVID-19. Repertoires were generated with immunoSEQ multiplex PCR, while TCRdb's copy carries only in-frame clones and drops some. The sample lists under 200,000 clones; around 90% were seen once. Specimen: peripheral blood. These receptors were obtained from a man in his sixties with acute or convalescent COVID-19.

CDR3 residues: CASTPGTGGSYEQYF. The CDR3, as DNA: TGTGCCAGTACCCCCGGAACAGGGGGATCCTACGAGCAGTACTTC. The chain combines TRBV19 with TRBJ2-7; 8 bases map to TRBD1. Trimming took 7 bases from V and 1 from J; bases not matched to a gene: 9. This CDR3 region has 15 residues. CDR1 LNHDA and CDR2 SQIVND come from the germline V gene (reference sequence).

The chain couples TRBV29-1 to TRBJ2-3; the D gene is possibly TRBD1 (7 bases). V was clipped by 6 bases and J by 2 bases, with 12 bases between them. The CDR3 covers 13 residues. Germline CDR1 and CDR2: SQVTM and ANQGSEA. CDR3 loop: CSVDRRDTDTQYF. As DNA, the CDR3 is TGCAGCGTGGACAGGAGGGACACAGATACGCAGTATTTT.

The rearrangement uses TRBV5-1 and TRBJ1-2; 7 bases line up with TRBD1. Germline V gene lookup returns CDR1 SGHRS and CDR2 YFSETQ. J gave up 7 bases and V 4 bases, and 13 bases lay outside the gene matches. This CDR3 contains 15 residues. The CDR3 DNA reads as TGCGCCAGCAGCGAGGGGACAGCGGCTTCGGTTGGCTACACCTTC. It yields the protein CASSEGTAASVGYTF. Complete variable domain (other parts from reference TRBV5-1 and TRBJ1-2): KAGVTQTPRYLIKTRGQQVTLSCSPISGHRSVSWYQQTPGQGLQFLFEYFSETQRNKGNFPGRFSGRQFSNSRSEMNVSTLELGDSALYLCASSEGTAASVGYTFGSGTRLTVV.

The CDR3, as DNA: TGTGCCACCAGTGGGCCCGGGTCTGGAAACACCATATATTTT. Translating gives CATSGPGSGNTIYF. The genes are TRBV24-1 and TRBJ1-3, with D hard to call. The V gene's germline CDR1 is KGHDR and CDR2 SFDVKD. The CDR3 sequence is 14 residues long. V was clipped by 5 bases and J by 1 base, with 8 bases between them.

The V gene is TRBV6-5, the J gene TRBJ2-1, with 9 bases lining up with TRBD2. The CDR3 is 13 residues long. Germline CDR1 MNHEY, CDR2 SVGAGI. Trimming cost V 7 bases and J 10 bases; bases outside gene matches: 8. DNA of the CDR3: TGTGCCAGCACGATAGCGGGGGTGAGGGAGCAGTTCTTC. It translates to CASTIAGVREQFF.

DNA for the CDR3: TGTGCCAGCAGTGTAACCTACGAGCAGTACGTC. As protein: CASSVTYEQYV. This chain links TRBV12-3 or TRBV12-4 with TRBJ2-7; D remains unclear. CDR3 length equals 11 residues. The germline V and J ends were trimmed by 5 bases and 2 bases, with 4 bases remaining between them.

V usage is TRBV4-1 and J usage is TRBJ1-2, with D tentatively TRBD1 (5 bases). Germline V CDR1 and CDR2: MGHRA, YSYEKL. With 3 bases removed from V and 3 bases from J, the gap between germline ends came to 14 bases. The CDR3 loop spans 15 amino acids. CDR3 protein: CASSQQGQVYYGYTF. For the CDR3, the DNA is TGCGCCAGCAGCCAGCAGGGTCAGGTGTACTATGGCTACACCTTC.

The chain recombines TRBV19 with TRBJ1-1, with D perhaps TRBD1 (6 bases). V was trimmed by 4 bases and J by 6 bases, leaving 15 bases between them. The CDR3 runs 14 residues. From germline, CDR1 is LNHDA and CDR2 SQIVND (reference sequence). The DNA for the CDR3 is TGTGCCAGTAGTACCCCAGGGGAGGGCCCTGAAGCTTTCTTT. Its translation: CASSTPGEGPEAFF.

This chain links TRBV18 with TRBJ2-2; tentative D call: TRBD2 (5 bases). Germline CDR1 is KGHSH and CDR2 is LQKENI. The CDR3 has 16 residues. Trimming removed 3 bases from V and 5 bases from J, with 16 bases in between. The CDR3 DNA is TGTGCCAGCTCACCCGACCGCTTAGGGAGAACCGGGGAGCTGTTTTTT. Protein product: CASSPDRLGRTGELFF.

CDR3 protein: CASSLRTGGTYGYTF. The CDR3 DNA is TGTGCCAGCAGCTTAAGGACAGGGGGTACCTATGGCTACACCTTC. The chain joins TRBV11-2 to TRBJ1-2; TRBD1 matches 10 bases. The CDR3 is 15 residues long. V was pared by 2 bases and J by 4 bases, with 4 bases of the junction left unmatched. Germline loops: CDR1 SGHAT, CDR2 FQNNGV.

The chain couples TRBV6-1 to TRBJ1-2; TRBD1 is a possible D gene (5 bases). Germline V gene sequence: CDR1 MNHNS, CDR2 SASEGT. The V end lost 0 bases, the J end lost 5 bases, and 13 bases lay between the germline ends. The CDR3 sequence is 15 residues long. CDR3 region: CASSEALWGPYGYTF. In DNA, the CDR3 is TGTGCCAGCAGTGAAGCGCTTTGGGGCCCTTATGGCTACACCTTC.

V and J are TRBV24-1 and TRBJ2-7; D call uncertain. Germline CDR1 and CDR2: KGHDR and SFDVKD. The CDR3 runs to 14 residues. The ends were cut back, 5 bases at V and 1 base at J, with 11 bases in the middle. CDR3: CATSADTRSYEQYF. The DNA for the CDR3 is TGTGCCACCAGTGCCGACACCCGTTCCTACGAGCAGTACTTC.

V usage is TRBV15 and J usage is TRBJ2-2, with a tentative D call TRBD1 (5 bases). The germline V gene encodes CDR1 LNHNV and CDR2 YYDKDF (reference sequence). This CDR3 comprises 15 residues. The germline V and J ends were trimmed by 4 bases and 4 bases, with 13 bases remaining between them. The CDR3, as DNA: TGTGCCACCAGCACCGCGGACATTCTCACCGGGGAGCTGTTTTTT. It codes for CATSTADILTGELFF.

This chain links TRBV15 with TRBJ2-7; 8 bases map to TRBD2. V lost 1 base and J lost 7; bases outside the gene matches: 9. This CDR3 comprises 15 residues. Germline V lookup: CDR1 LNHNV, CDR2 YYDKDF (reference sequence). CDR3 bases: TGTGCCACCAGCAGAGCGGGAGGGGGGTTTAGGGAGCAGTACGTC. Translating it yields CATSRAGGGFREQYV.

The chain uses TRBV12-2 and TRBJ2-2; the table's D call TRBD1 went unverified against the DNA. TRBV12-2 is noted as a pseudogene. The CDR3 runs 16 residues. This chain's CDR3 is CASRLARDRRTGELFF. DNA of the CDR3: TGTGCAAGTCGCTTAGCGCGCGACAGGAGGACCGGGGAGCTGTTTTTT.

The V call is TRBV20-1, the J call TRBJ2-7, with 8 bases matching TRBD1. Germline CDR1 is DFQATT and CDR2 is SNEGSKA (reference sequence). Trimming removed 3 bases from V and 6 bases from J; junction bases left unmatched: 7. The CDR3 totals 13 residues. The CDR3 DNA reads TGCAGTGCTAGTAGACAGGGGTTGGGCGAGCAGTACGTC. This gives the protein CSASRQGLGEQYV.